A selection of T cell receptor beta chains follows, all from one sample in a study of PD-L1 blockade in urothelial cancer. Clones were read by immunoSEQ multiplex PCR, and TCRdb kept only the in-frame ones, dropping some. There are tens of thousands of clones in the sample; around 91% occur only once, and around 10% lies in the top ten. The input for sequencing was PBMCs, taken around atezolizumab (anti-PD-L1) treatment. These receptors originate from a woman aged 55 to 70 with urothelial cancer. Each CDR3 is given with its conserved first and last residue. The D gene is left open where the match is weak. Clone size is stated in some rows and not others, as once, few, many or a class when expanded.

. 13 . TRBJ2-7 TRBV2 TGTGCCAGCAGTGAACAGGGGCCAGCGGAGCAGTACTTC CASSEQGPAEQYF
. 15 . TRBJ1-4 TRBV6-6 TGTGCCAGCAGTTCTACAGGGTCCGAAGGAGAAAAACTGTTTTTT CASSSTGSEGEKLFF
. 13 . TRBJ1-1 TRBV5-1 TGCGCCAGCTCGAGGGCCCCGAACACTGAAGCTTTCTTT CASSRAPNTEAFF
TRBD1 14 . TRBJ1-1 TRBV29-1 TGCAGCGTTAGCCGGACAGGGGGCCACACTGAAGCTTTCTTT CSVSRTGGHTEAFF
TRBD1 15 . TRBJ1-5 TRBV5-1 TGCGCCAGCAGCACCGGGACAGGGGGCAATCAGCCCCAGCATTTT CASSTGTGGNQPQHF
. 15 once TRBJ1-2 TRBV5-1 TGCGCCAGCAGCTTGGACGCAGGGAGGAATAGAGGCTACACCTTC CASSLDAGRNRGYTF
. 11 . TRBJ2-7 TRBV29-1 TGCAGCGTGGGACACCGGACCGAGCAGTACTTC CSVGHRTEQYF
. 14 . TRBJ1-5 TRBV27 TGTGCCAGCAGTTTATCTAGCCGGAATCAGCCCCAGCATTTT CASSLSSRNQPQHF
TRBD2 18 . TRBJ2-5 TRBV2 TGTGCCAGCAGTGTCGGGGTCAGGATAGCGGGGTCACAAGAGACCCAGTACTTC CASSVGVRIAGSQETQYF
TRBD1 15 . TRBJ2-1 TRBV19 TGTGCCAGTACCAGGGGGTCTCGGGTCTACAATGAGCAGTTCTTC CASTRGSRVYNEQFF
TRBD1 12 . TRBJ1-2 TRBV27 TGTGCCAGCGCAGGGGGCGCGGTTGGCTACACCTTC CASAGGAVGYTF
. 14 . TRBJ2-5 TRBV21-1 TGTGCCAGCAGCAATTCGGGACTAGCGGCGACCCAGTACTTC CASSNSGLAATQYF
. 14 . TRBJ2-3 TRBV7-8 TGTGCCAGCAGCTTAGGGGCAGGTTCAGATACGCAGTATTTT CASSLGAGSDTQYF
. 16 . TRBJ1-5 TRBV5-4 TGTGCCAGCAGCCGTAAGACAGATCAGGGAAGTCAGCCCCAGCATTTT CASSRKTDQGSQPQHF
TRBD1 11 . TRBJ1-5 TRBV6-5 TGTGCCAGCGGGTCAGGGGGGCCCCAGCATTTT CASGSGGPQHF
. 15 . TRBJ2-2 TRBV28 TGTGCCAGCAGTTTAGGCAGGGTACAGACCGGGGAGCTGTTTTTT CASSLGRVQTGELFF
TRBD1 15 . TRBJ2-1 TRBV7-2 TGTGCCAGCAGCTTCCAGGGACAGGAGTACAATGAGCAGTTCTTC CASSFQGQEYNEQFF
TRBD2 18 once TRBJ2-5 TRBV7-3 TGTGCCAGCAGCTTAAGAGGTCCTGCCCTAGCGGGGTCTGAGACCCAGTACTTC CASSLRGPALAGSETQYF
. 15 once TRBJ2-2 TRBV7-8 TGTGCCAGCAGCTTAGCCAGGGTTGGTACCGGGGAGCTGTTTTTT CASSLARVGTGELFF
TRBD2 15 . TRBJ2-2 TRBV5-1 TGCGCCAGCAGAGGACTAGCGGGAAACACCGGGGAGCTGTTTTTT CASRGLAGNTGELFF
TRBD2 16 once TRBJ2-7 TRBV5-1 TGCGCCAGCAGCCCGAACAGGGGACTAGCGGGAGGAGGTGAAAGCTTC CASSPNRGLAGGGESF
. 13 . TRBJ2-2 TRBV5-4 TGTGCCAGCAGCTTGCCAGGGGCCGGGGAGCTGTTTTTT CASSLPGAGELFF
. 13 . TRBJ1-2 TRBV19 TGTGCCAGTCGTGAGACAGCCAGCTATGGCTACACCTTC CASRETASYGYTF
TRBD1 13 . TRBJ2-7 TRBV29-1 TGCAGCGGCTTCGGACAGGGGGTGAACGAGCAGTACTTC CSGFGQGVNEQYF
. 12 . TRBJ1-4 TRBV7-2 TGTGCCAGCAGCCCTCAGGGTGAAAAACTGTTTTTT CASSPQGEKLFF
TRBD2 17 . TRBJ2-2 TRBV7-9 TGTGCCAGCAGCTTAAGGATTAGCGGGAGAGGCGCCGGGGAGCTGTTTTTT CASSLRISGRGAGELFF
. 14 . TRBJ2-7 TRBV27 TGTGCCAGCAGTGTCGGGATTAAACCCTACGAGCAGTACTTC CASSVGIKPYEQYF
. 16 . TRBJ1-4 TRBV7-8 TGTGCCAGCAGCCGGGGGGAGCGGGGGCATGTGGAAAAACTGTTTTTT CASSRGERGHVEKLFF
TRBD1 15 . TRBJ2-5 TRBV18 TGTGCCAGCTCACTAGGACCGGGACAGCAAGAGACCCAGTACTTC CASSLGPGQQETQYF
. 12 once TRBJ1-2 TRBV7-9 TGTGCCAGCAGTCCCGGAAGGGGCGGCTACACCTTC CASSPGRGGYTF
TRBD2 15 . TRBJ2-5 TRBV5-1 TGCGCCAGCAGCTCAACTAGCGCCGCCCAAGAGACCCAGTACTTC CASSSTSAAQETQYF
TRBD1 13 . TRBJ1-1 TRBV12-5 TGTGCTATTCCGACAGGGCGACAGACTGAAGCTTTCTTT CAIPTGRQTEAFF
. 16 . TRBJ1-6 TRBV19 TGTGCCAGTAGTATCGGGGGGCAGTCCTATAATTCACCCCTCCACTTT CASSIGGQSYNSPLHF
. 13 . TRBJ1-1 TRBV5-1 TGCGCCAGCAGCTTTAGCGGGGACACTGAAGCTTTCTTT CASSFSGDTEAFF
TRBD2 17 . TRBJ2-7 TRBV7-2 TGTGCCAGCAGCTTGGGGGGGGTCGCAGGGCCCTCCTACGAGCAGTACTTC CASSLGGVAGPSYEQYF
. 16 . TRBJ2-1 TRBV9 TGTGCCAGCAGCGTAGGTCTCCGGGGAGCCTACAATGAGCAGTTCTTC CASSVGLRGAYNEQFF
. 15 . TRBJ1-2 TRBV4-3 TGCGCCAGCAGTCCTCGCCCCGGGGGGTCCTATGGCTACACCTTC CASSPRPGGSYGYTF